This T cell receptor beta chain was sequenced in a study of blood T cell repertoires in COVID-19. Overall study: Italy, Spain and the United States were the sources of the convalescent and acute COVID-19 samples. T cells, B-cell-depleted T cells, or PBMCs provided the cDNA or gDNA that served as material.

As originally analysed: Cell counts per sample came from amplifying reference gene primers. This table comes from immunoSEQ multiplex PCR, and its TCRdb copy is limited to in-frame clones, with some not included. The V and J calls and clone size were taken over from that table, and D and trimming were inferred from the DNA. Of around 39,000 clones detected, roughly 78% appear once; the ten largest clones hold approximately 15%. This receptor was obtained from a woman between 65 and 79 years old with acute or convalescent COVID-19. Sequences were obtained from peripheral blood.

The CDR3 here is CASSITTGELGDTQYF. For the CDR3, the DNA is TGTGCCAGTAGTATTACGACGGGGGAGTTAGGAGATACGCAGTATTTT. The chain has TRBV19 and TRBJ2-3, with D tentatively TRBD2 (6 bases). In germline, CDR1 is LNHDA, CDR2 SQIVND (reference sequence). The CDR3 is 16 amino acids. Deletions cut 3 bases from V and 5 bases from J, with 18 bases between.